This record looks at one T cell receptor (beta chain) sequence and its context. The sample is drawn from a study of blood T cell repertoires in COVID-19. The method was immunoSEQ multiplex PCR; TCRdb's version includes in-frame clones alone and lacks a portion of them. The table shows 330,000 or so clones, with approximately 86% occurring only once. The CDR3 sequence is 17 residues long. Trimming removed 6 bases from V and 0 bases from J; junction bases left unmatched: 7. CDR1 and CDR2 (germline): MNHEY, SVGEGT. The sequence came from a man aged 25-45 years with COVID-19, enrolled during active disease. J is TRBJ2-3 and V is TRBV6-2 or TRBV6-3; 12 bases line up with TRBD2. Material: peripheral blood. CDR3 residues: CASSTGLAGMSTDTQYF. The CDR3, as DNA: TGTGCCAGCAGCACGGGACTAGCGGGCATGAGCACAGATACGCAGTATTTT.